This TCR beta chain stems from a study of cytomegalovirus exposure and HLA in healthy donors. Germline V CDR1 and CDR2: MNHEY, SMNVEV (reference sequence). The CDR3 spans 15 residues. V was trimmed by 6 bases and J by 1 base, leaving 15 bases between them. The PCR contained 60 Vbeta and 13 Jbeta primers. The assay was immunoSEQ multiplex PCR, and TCRdb's table has in-frame clones only and misses some. The table includes 150,000 to 200,000 clones, over 75% detected once. The gene calls are TRBV27 and TRBJ2-5, with a tentative D call TRBD2 (7 bases). Sequencing was carried out using PBMCs. The TCR originated in a man aged 55 to 70 in good health and CMV-seronegative. The CDR3 DNA is TGTGCCAGCAGGGGGGGGGCCGGGGCCCAAGAGACCCAGTACTTC. Encoded protein: CASRGGAGAQETQYF.